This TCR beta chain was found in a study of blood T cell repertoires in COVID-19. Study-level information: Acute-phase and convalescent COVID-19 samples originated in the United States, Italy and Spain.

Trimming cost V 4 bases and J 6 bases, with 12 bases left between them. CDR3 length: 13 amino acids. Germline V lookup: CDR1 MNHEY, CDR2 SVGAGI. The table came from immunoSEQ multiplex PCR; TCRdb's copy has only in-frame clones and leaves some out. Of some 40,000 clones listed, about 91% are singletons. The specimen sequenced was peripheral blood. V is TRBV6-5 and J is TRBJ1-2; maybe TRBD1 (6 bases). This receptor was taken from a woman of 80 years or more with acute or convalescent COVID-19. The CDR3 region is CASSLRGANGYTF. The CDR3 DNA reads TGTGCCAGCAGTTTGCGGGGGGCAAATGGCTACACCTTC.